This TCR beta chain was retrieved from a study of blood T cell repertoires in COVID-19. Overall study: COVID-19 samples, acute and convalescent, were from the United States, Italy and Spain. Sample material is recorded as cDNA or gDNA derived from T cells, B-cell-depleted T cells, or PBMCs.

This clone was seen a handful of times. This CDR3 spans 15 amino acids. V shed 3 bases and J 5 bases; nucleotides not matched to a gene: 6. Germline CDR1 reads LGHNT; CDR2 reads FRNRAP. Source study methods: Estimation of nucleated cell counts was performed using reference gene primer amplification. The table came from immunoSEQ multiplex PCR; TCRdb's copy has only in-frame clones and leaves some out. V, J and clone size were drawn from that table, and D and trimming were deduced from the DNA. The sample includes over 200,000 clones, about nine tenths of them seen just once. This sequence originates from a man aged 30 to 45 who had recovered from COVID-19. Sequencing was carried out using peripheral blood. This chain joins TRBV12-5 and TRBJ2-7; 11 nucleotides agree with TRBD1. CDR3 sequence (DNA): TGTGCTAGTGGTTTTTGGCCGGGACAGGGGGACGAGCAGTACTTC. Translating it yields CASGFWPGQGDEQYF.